Listed below are T cell receptor beta chains from one sample, sequenced in a study of shared clonotypes between healthy human individuals. Sequencing was performed with immunoSEQ multiplex PCR; in TCRdb, only in-frame clones are kept and a portion is missing. The table lists hundreds of thousands of clones, 92% of them singletons, with about 24% in the top ten. Input material: naive CD8+ T cells sorted from blood. These TCRs come from a young man in good health. Each CDR3 is given with its conserved first and last residue. D genes are given only for firm matches. A clone size is listed for some rows: how often the clone was seen (once, few, many), or a class if it is expanded.

d_call | j_call | v_call | clone_size | cdr3_nt | cdr3_aa
TRBD1 | TRBJ2-2 | TRBV12-5 | - | TGTGCTAGTGGTTACGGACAGGGCACGAACACCGGGGAGCTGTTTTTT | CASGYGQGTNTGELFF
- | TRBJ1-1 | TRBV7-9 | - | TGTGCCAGCAGCTACCCCCTCGACACTGAAGCTTTCTTT | CASSYPLDTEAFF
- | TRBJ2-7 | TRBV15 | - | TGTGCCACCAGCTTCTCAAGGGGACAATCCTACGAGCAGTACTTC | CATSFSRGQSYEQYF
TRBD1 | TRBJ2-1 | TRBV28 | - | TGTGCCAGCAGTGGGGGACAGTCCTCCTACAATGAGCAGTTCTTC | CASSGGQSSYNEQFF
- | TRBJ2-5 | TRBV10-2 | - | TGCGCCAGCAGTTCCTGGCGGGTCCAAGAGACCCAGTACTTC | CASSSWRVQETQYF
- | TRBJ2-7 | TRBV7-9 | - | TGTGCCAGCAGCTTAAAAGGACCGACTCGGGGAGAGCAGTACTTC | CASSLKGPTRGEQYF
TRBD2 | TRBJ2-7 | TRBV10-3 | - | TGTGCCATCACCGGGACTAGCGGGAGCGAGCAGTACTTC | CAITGTSGSEQYF
- | TRBJ2-3 | TRBV4-1 | - | TGCGCCAGCAAGGCAAGTATCACAGATACGCAGTATTTT | CASKASITDTQYF
TRBD2 | TRBJ2-1 | TRBV29-1 | - | TGCAGCGTAGAGGGACTAGCGGGAGTTGAAGAGCAGTTCTTC | CSVEGLAGVEEQFF
TRBD1 | TRBJ1-2 | TRBV7-9 | - | TGTGCCAGCAGCTCCCATACGACACGACAGGGGGCCTATGGCTACACCTTC | CASSSHTTRQGAYGYTF
- | TRBJ2-3 | TRBV6-5 | - | TGTGCCAGCAGTTACGGGTCTTACCGCACAGATACGCAGTATTTT | CASSYGSYRTDTQYF
- | TRBJ2-1 | TRBV15 | - | TGTGCCACCAGCCCTACCTCGGGGGAAGGTGAGCAGTTCTTC | CATSPTSGEGEQFF
- | TRBJ1-2 | TRBV29-1 | - | TGCAGTGCCCGGGACTTCTATGGCTACACCTTC | CSARDFYGYTF
- | TRBJ2-1 | TRBV9 | - | TGTGCCAGCAGCCTTCTTACAGGGAGCGGTAGGAATGAGCAGTTCTTC | CASSLLTGSGRNEQFF
- | TRBJ2-7 | TRBV27 | - | TGTGCCACTCGGGGGCTGGGCCACGAGCAGTACTTC | CATRGLGHEQYF
- | TRBJ1-2 | TRBV30 | once | TGTGCCTGGATTACGGGGGGCGACTATGGCTACACCTTC | CAWITGGDYGYTF
- | TRBJ2-5 | TRBV25-1 | - | TGTGCCAGCGGCGGGGGCAATGAAGAGACCCAGTACTTC | CASGGGNEETQYF
- | TRBJ2-5 | TRBV19 | - | TGTGCCAGTAGTATTATGGGGGCTTTAGGGGACCAGTACTTC | CASSIMGALGDQYF
- | TRBJ1-5 | TRBV4-1 | once | TGCGCCAGCAGCCAAGATATGTCGGGTTCAGGTAATCAGCCCCAGCATTTT | CASSQDMSGSGNQPQHF
- | TRBJ1-1 | TRBV2 | - | TGTGCCAGCAGTGAAGAGGGGGTCACTGAAGCTTTCTTT | CASSEEGVTEAFF
TRBD2 | TRBJ2-2 | TRBV5-4 | - | TGTGCCAGCAGCTATCCGGGACTAGCGGGAGCCCGGGGGGACACCGGGGAGCTGTTTTTT | CASSYPGLAGARGDTGELFF
- | TRBJ2-1 | TRBV5-6 | - | TGTGCCAGCAGCCAATTCCGGGGAGAGCGAATGAGTGAGCAGTTCTTC | CASSQFRGERMSEQFF
- | TRBJ2-7 | TRBV2 | - | TGTGCCACCTCACGGCGGGAAAAGTACGAGCAGTACTTC | CATSRREKYEQYF
- | TRBJ2-1 | TRBV18 | - | TGTGCCAGCTCACCGGGGACCGGCAATGAGCAGTTCTTC | CASSPGTGNEQFF
- | TRBJ1-4 | TRBV7-2 | - | TGTGCCAGCAGCTTAGACGGGTTAGAACTCGGGGAAAAACTGTTTTTT | CASSLDGLELGEKLFF
TRBD2 | TRBJ2-2 | TRBV5-4 | once | TGTGCCAGCATGACTAGCGGGATGACCGGGGAGCTGTTTTTT | CASMTSGMTGELFF
TRBD2 | TRBJ2-2 | TRBV7-9 | - | TGTGCCAGCAGCATGAGGCGCGGGACTAGCGGAACCGGGGAGCTGTTTTTT | CASSMRRGTSGTGELFF
- | TRBJ1-1 | TRBV27 | - | TGTGCCAGCAGTTTGGGGCGGGGAGATGAAGCTTTCTTT | CASSLGRGDEAFF
- | TRBJ2-1 | TRBV19 | - | TGTGCCAGTAGTATAGTTGTAAGGGGCAATGAGCAGTTCTTC | CASSIVVRGNEQFF
- | TRBJ1-1 | TRBV15 | - | TGTGCCACCAGCAGAGATGGACGATTGAACACTGAAGCTTTCTTT | CATSRDGRLNTEAFF
TRBD2 | TRBJ2-3 | TRBV7-2 | - | TGTGCCAGCAGCTTAGAACTAGCGGGAGCAAATACGCAGTATTTT | CASSLELAGANTQYF
- | TRBJ2-3 | TRBV7-9 | - | TGTGCCAGCAGCTTTGTGGGTGGCCCCGGGGCTGGAGATACGCAGTATTTT | CASSFVGGPGAGDTQYF
TRBD1 | TRBJ1-4 | TRBV28 | - | TGTGCCACCTCCTTGCCAGGGGGTAATGAAAAACTGTTTTTT | CATSLPGGNEKLFF
- | TRBJ2-5 | TRBV9 | - | TGTGCCAGCAGCGTAGCCGGTATGCAAGAGACCCAGTACTTC | CASSVAGMQETQYF
- | TRBJ2-7 | TRBV11-2 | - | TGTGCCAGCAGTCACAGCTACGAGCAGTACTTC | CASSHSYEQYF
- | TRBJ2-1 | TRBV29-1 | - | TGCAGCGTTGAAGATCCGGGGCTAGCGACCTACAATGAGCAGTTCTTC | CSVEDPGLATYNEQFF
- | TRBJ1-4 | TRBV7-9 | - | TGTGCCAGCAGCTTACTCTCGGACAGAGCTAATGAAAAACTGTTTTTT | CASSLLSDRANEKLFF
- | TRBJ2-3 | TRBV10-1 | - | TGCGCCAGCAGTGACTTTGAGGGAGTAAATACGCAGTATTTT | CASSDFEGVNTQYF
TRBD2 | TRBJ2-3 | TRBV9 | - | TGTGCCAGCAGCGGTGGACTAGCGGGATTCACAGATACGCAGTATTTT | CASSGGLAGFTDTQYF
- | TRBJ2-7 | TRBV7-6 | - | TGTGCCAGCAGCTCCCGGACTTCATCAGACGAGCAGTACTTC | CASSSRTSSDEQYF
- | TRBJ1-4 | TRBV5-6 | - | TGTGCCAGCAGCAAATTATCCCGACTCGATGAAAAACTGTTTTTT | CASSKLSRLDEKLFF